Below are 14 T cell receptor beta chains sequenced from a single sample in a study of regulatory T cells in long-lasting Graves disease. Building of the TCR beta libraries involved iRepertoire HTBI primers and Arm-PCR of CDR3 regions. TCRdb re-derived calls from the multiplex PCR reads in MiXCR, one entry per CDR3 protein. The sample includes about 440,000 distinct CDR3 sequences, around 15% of them seen just once. This sample's time point: newly diagnosed GD, antithyroid drugs for less than 3 months. Following extraction of RNA from PBMCs, that RNA was used to make the TCR library. This same sample was also part of a study on T cells in Graves' hyperthyroidism and ophthalmopathy.

The starting material was peripheral blood mononuclear cells (PBMCs), obtained at new diagnosis, from a patient treated with antithyroid drugs. These receptors came from a woman aged 25 to 39 with Graves disease.

In regard to this clonotype: A far larger clone is a single base away, which makes a read error likely. The chain carries TRBV11-2 and TRBJ2-7, with 14 positions matching TRBD2. The J call is doubtful: the DNA matches TRBJ2-1 better. CDR3 size: 18 residues. Looked up from germline, CDR1 is SGHAT and CDR2 is FQNNGV. The CDR3 sequence: CASSLSGTSGSRLNGQFF. The CDR3 DNA reads as TGTGCCAGCAGCTTATCCGGGACTAGCGGGAGCAGACTCAATGGGCAGTTCTTC.

This clonotype showed up many times. The CDR3 sequence is CASSHPSLAGGFNTGELFF. The CDR3 DNA sequence: TGTGCCAGCAGTCACCCGTCGCTAGCGGGAGGATTTAACACCGGGGAGCTGTTTTTT. The rearrangement links TRBV6-1 to TRBJ2-2, with 11 bases aligning to TRBD2. J gave up 2 bases and V 5 bases, and 13 bases lay outside the gene matches. The CDR3 loop spans 19 amino acids. Germline CDR1 MNHNS, CDR2 SASEGT.

For this clonotype: A read error is possible here, since a much larger clone lies one base away. The chain employs TRBV6-1 and TRBJ2-1; D perhaps matches TRBD2 (5 bases). Germline CDR1 and CDR2: MNHNS and SASEGT. The CDR3 consists of 15 residues. Trimming pared 5 bases from V and 0 bases from J, leaving 11 bases between. CDR3 bases: TGTGCCAGCAGTCATCGTAGCGCCTCCTACAATGAGCAGTTCTTC. This sequence encodes CASSHRSASYNEQFF.

About this clonotype: Just one base apart from a much larger clone, this may be a read error. For the CDR3, the DNA is TGTGCCAGCAGTTTACCTGGGGACACCCCGTACAATCAGCCCCAGCATTTT. It codes for CASSLPGDTPYNQPQHF. This rearrangement joins TRBV6-2 or TRBV6-3 to TRBJ1-5; D is possibly TRBD1 (6 bases). Trimming took off 4 bases at V and 3 bases at J, with 19 bases between the two ends. Germline V gene sequence: CDR1 MNHEY, CDR2 SVGEGT. The CDR3 covers 17 residues.

This clonotype was found many times. The gene calls are TRBV7-3 and TRBJ2-5, with 13 bases fitting TRBD2. The CDR3 covers 17 residues. V shed 5 bases and J 4 bases; nucleotides not matched to a gene: 10. Germline V gives CDR1 SGHTA, CDR2 FQGTGA. CDR3 protein: CASSDRLAGGVGETQYF. The CDR3 nucleotides read TGTGCCAGCAGCGATCGACTAGCGGGAGGTGTAGGAGAGACCCAGTACTTC.

This clonotype has a count of ten or more. Sequence at one end of the junction differs from germline and may be a read error. The rearrangement uses TRBV6-2 or TRBV6-3 and TRBJ2-1; D gene ambiguous. The CDR3 spans 13 residues. The germline V gene has CDR1 MNHEY and CDR2 SVGEGT. CDR3 amino acids: CASRYFRRDEQFF. The CDR3 nucleotides are TGTGCCAGCCGTTATTTCCGAAGGGATGAGCAGTTCTTC.

The sample holds many counts of this clonotype. The chain carries TRBV27 and TRBJ2-7; 11 bases are a match to TRBD1. The germline V gene encodes CDR1 MNHEY and CDR2 SMNVEV (reference sequence). The CDR3 has 14 residues. V lost 5 bases and J lost 7; bases outside the gene matches: 7. CDR3 sequence: CASSRDRGTLEQYF. In nucleotides, the CDR3 is TGTGCCAGCAGTAGGGACAGGGGGACCTTAGAGCAGTACTTC.

This rearrangement joins TRBV14 to TRBJ2-3; D might be TRBD1 or TRBD2, each matching 5 bases. The ends were cut back, 5 bases at V and 4 bases at J, with 16 bases in the middle. The CDR3 is made up of 15 amino acids. CDR1 is SGHDN and CDR2 is FVKESK in the germline V gene. CDR3 DNA: TGTGCCAGCAGCTATTGGGGGAACGTGGCAGATACGCAGTATTTT. As protein: CASSYWGNVADTQYF.

V is TRBV6-5 and J is TRBJ2-2, with no clear D. The CDR3 has 12 amino acids. The germline CDR1 and CDR2 sequences are MNHEY and SVGAGI. Trimming pared 3 bases from V and 6 bases from J, leaving 5 bases between. The CDR3 sequence: CASSYGSGELFF. The CDR3 DNA reads as TGTGCCAGCAGTTATGGTTCCGGGGAGCTGTTTTTT.

Of note for this clonotype: The germline gene is not matched at one end of the junction; a read error may be the cause. This chain connects TRBV7-7 to TRBJ2-3, with TRBD1 matching 7 bases. Germline lookup yields CDR1 SSHAT and CDR2 FNYEAQ (reference sequence). CDR3 length equals 14 residues. The DNA of the CDR3 is TGTGCTAGCAGCCAGCAACCGGGACAGTATACGCAGTATTTT. Its protein product is CASSQQPGQYTQYF.

This clonotype was seen ten or more times. The rearrangement uses TRBV28 and TRBJ2-5; 7 bases are shared with TRBD2. The CDR3 spans 17 residues. V gave up 7 bases and J gave up 4 bases; unmatched junction bases: 18. Germline lookup yields CDR1 MDHEN and CDR2 SYDVKM. The CDR3 coding sequence is TGTGCCAGCATCCGTGACTGGAGGGAGGGATACGGAGAGACCCAGTACTTC. It yields the protein CASIRDWREGYGETQYF. Looking up the rest from reference TRBV28 and TRBJ2-5 gives the full variable domain: DVKVTQSSRYLVKRTGEKVFLECVQDMDHENMFWYRQDPGLGLRLIYFSYDVKMKEKGDIPEGYSVSREKKERFSLILESASTNQTSMYLCASIRDWREGYGETQYFGPGTRLLVL.

In its sample, this clonotype was seen many times. V and J are TRBV6-2 or TRBV6-3 and TRBJ2-7, with a weak D call TRBD2 (5 bases). The CDR3 consists of 17 residues. Trimming left V 2 bases short and J 0 bases short, with 17 bases between. Germline V CDR1 and CDR2: MNHEY, SVGEGT. CDR3 amino acids: CASSYILGIGFSYEQYF. CDR3 DNA sequence: TGTGCCAGCAGTTACATTCTCGGGATCGGCTTCTCCTACGAGCAGTACTTC.

This clonotype was seen ten or more times. The chain is built from TRBV5-1 and TRBJ2-7; D is unresolved. The germline V gene encodes CDR1 SGHRS and CDR2 YFSETQ. The CDR3 has 14 residues. V was cut by 0 bases and J by 1 base, with 8 bases left in between. The CDR3 region is CASSLGRQSYEQYF. The DNA for the CDR3 is TGCGCCAGCAGCTTGGGACGGCAATCCTACGAGCAGTACTTC.

This clonotype was seen only a few times. The rearrangement joins TRBV6-1 to TRBJ1-1; D possibly corresponds to TRBD1 (5 bases). Trimming cost V 6 bases and J 6 bases, with 14 bases left between them. Germline V lookup: CDR1 MNHNS, CDR2 SASEGT. CDR3 size: 13 residues. The CDR3 spells CASSLYGAAEAFF. Here the CDR3 DNA reads TGTGCCAGCAGCCTTTATGGGGCCGCTGAAGCTTTCTTT.